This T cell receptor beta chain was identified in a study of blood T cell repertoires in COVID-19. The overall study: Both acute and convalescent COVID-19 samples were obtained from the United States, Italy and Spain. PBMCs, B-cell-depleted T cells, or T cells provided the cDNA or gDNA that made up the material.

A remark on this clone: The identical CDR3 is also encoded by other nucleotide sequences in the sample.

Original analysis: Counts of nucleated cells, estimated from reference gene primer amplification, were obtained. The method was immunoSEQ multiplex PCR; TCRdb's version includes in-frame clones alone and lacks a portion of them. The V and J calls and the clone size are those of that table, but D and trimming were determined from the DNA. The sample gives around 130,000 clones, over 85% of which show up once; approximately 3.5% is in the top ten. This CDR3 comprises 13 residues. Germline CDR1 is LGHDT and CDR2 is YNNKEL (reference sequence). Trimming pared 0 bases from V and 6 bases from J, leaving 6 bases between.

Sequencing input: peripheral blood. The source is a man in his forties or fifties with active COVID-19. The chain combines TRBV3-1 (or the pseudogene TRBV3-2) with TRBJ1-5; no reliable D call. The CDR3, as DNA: TGTGCCAGCAGCCAAGATCGAGGTCAGCCCCAGCATTTT. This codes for CASSQDRGQPQHF.